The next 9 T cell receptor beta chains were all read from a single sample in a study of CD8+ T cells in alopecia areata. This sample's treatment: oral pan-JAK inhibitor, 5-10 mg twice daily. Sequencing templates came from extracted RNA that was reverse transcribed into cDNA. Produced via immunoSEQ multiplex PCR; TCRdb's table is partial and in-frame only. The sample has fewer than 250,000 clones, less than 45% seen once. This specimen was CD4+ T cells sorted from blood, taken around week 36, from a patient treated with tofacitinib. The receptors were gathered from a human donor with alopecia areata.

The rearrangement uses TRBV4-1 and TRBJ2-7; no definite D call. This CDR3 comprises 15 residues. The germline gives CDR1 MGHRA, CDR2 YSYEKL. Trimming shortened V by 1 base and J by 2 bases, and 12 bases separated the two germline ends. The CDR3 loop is CASSQGLGYAYEQYF. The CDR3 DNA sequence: TGCGCCAGCAGCCAAGGGCTAGGGTATGCCTACGAGCAGTACTTC.

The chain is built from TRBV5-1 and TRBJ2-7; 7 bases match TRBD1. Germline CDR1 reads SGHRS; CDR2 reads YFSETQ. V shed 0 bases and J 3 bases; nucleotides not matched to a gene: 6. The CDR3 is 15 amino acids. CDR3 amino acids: CASSLVPGQRYEQYF. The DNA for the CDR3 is TGCGCCAGCAGCTTGGTCCCGGGACAGCGCTACGAGCAGTACTTC.

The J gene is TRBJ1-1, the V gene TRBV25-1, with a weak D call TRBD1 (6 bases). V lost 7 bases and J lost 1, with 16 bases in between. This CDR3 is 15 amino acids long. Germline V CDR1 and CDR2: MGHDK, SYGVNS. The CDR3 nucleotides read TGTGCCAGCAACCCCGCGGGGGGCGGGAACACTGAAGCTTTCTTT. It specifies CASNPAGGGNTEAFF.

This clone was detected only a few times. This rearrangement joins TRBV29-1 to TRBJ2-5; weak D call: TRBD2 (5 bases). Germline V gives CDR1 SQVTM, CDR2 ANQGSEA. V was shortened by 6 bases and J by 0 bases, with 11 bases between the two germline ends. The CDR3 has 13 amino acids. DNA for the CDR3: TGCAGCGTCGGCCCGGGGTACCAAGAGACCCAGTACTTC. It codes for CSVGPGYQETQYF.

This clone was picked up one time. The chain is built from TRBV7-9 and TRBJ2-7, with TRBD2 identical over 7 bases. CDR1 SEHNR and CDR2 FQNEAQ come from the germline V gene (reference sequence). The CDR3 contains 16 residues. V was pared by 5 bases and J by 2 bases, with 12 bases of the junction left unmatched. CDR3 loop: CASSPLPSGTTYEQYF. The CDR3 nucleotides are TGTGCCAGCAGCCCGTTACCAAGCGGGACTACCTACGAGCAGTACTTC.

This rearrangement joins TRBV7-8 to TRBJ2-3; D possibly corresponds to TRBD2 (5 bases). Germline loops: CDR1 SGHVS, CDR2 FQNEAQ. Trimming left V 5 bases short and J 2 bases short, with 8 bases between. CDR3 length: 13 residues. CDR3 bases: TGTGCCAGCAGCCCCGGGGACACAGATACGCAGTATTTT. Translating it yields CASSPGDTDTQYF.

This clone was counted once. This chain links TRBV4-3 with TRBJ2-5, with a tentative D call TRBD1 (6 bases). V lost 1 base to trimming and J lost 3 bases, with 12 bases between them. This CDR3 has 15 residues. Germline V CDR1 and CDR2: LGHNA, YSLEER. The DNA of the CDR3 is TGCGCCAGCAGCCAAGCGTGGAACAGGGAAGAGACCCAGTACTTC. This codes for CASSQAWNREETQYF.

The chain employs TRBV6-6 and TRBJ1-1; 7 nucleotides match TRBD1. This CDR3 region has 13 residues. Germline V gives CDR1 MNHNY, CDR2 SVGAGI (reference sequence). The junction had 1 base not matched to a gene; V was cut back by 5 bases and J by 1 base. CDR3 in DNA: TGTGCCAGCAGTAGGACAGGGAACACTGAAGCTTTCTTT. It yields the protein CASSRTGNTEAFF.

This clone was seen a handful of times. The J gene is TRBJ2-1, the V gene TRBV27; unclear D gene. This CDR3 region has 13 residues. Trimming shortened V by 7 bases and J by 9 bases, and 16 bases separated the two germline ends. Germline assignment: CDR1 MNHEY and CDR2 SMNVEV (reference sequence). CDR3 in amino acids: CASKDGKVGEQFF. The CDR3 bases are TGTGCCAGCAAGGATGGGAAGGTGGGTGAGCAGTTCTTC.